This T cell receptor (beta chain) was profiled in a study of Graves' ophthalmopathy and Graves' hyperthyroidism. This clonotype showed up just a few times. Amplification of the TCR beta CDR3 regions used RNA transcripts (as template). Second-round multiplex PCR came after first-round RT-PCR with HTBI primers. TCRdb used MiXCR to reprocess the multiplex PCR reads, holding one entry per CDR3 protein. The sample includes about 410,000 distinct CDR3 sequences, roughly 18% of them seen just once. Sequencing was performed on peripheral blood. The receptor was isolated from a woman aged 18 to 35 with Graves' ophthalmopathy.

The CDR3 region is CASSDRGPWAFF. The DNA for the CDR3 is TGTGCCAGCAGTGATAGGGGACCCTGGGCTTTCTTT. The chain has TRBV6-1 and TRBJ1-1; tentative D call: TRBD1 (5 bases). V was cut by 3 bases and J by 11 bases, with 13 bases left in between. The CDR3 loop spans 12 amino acids. In germline, CDR1 is MNHNS, CDR2 SASEGT.